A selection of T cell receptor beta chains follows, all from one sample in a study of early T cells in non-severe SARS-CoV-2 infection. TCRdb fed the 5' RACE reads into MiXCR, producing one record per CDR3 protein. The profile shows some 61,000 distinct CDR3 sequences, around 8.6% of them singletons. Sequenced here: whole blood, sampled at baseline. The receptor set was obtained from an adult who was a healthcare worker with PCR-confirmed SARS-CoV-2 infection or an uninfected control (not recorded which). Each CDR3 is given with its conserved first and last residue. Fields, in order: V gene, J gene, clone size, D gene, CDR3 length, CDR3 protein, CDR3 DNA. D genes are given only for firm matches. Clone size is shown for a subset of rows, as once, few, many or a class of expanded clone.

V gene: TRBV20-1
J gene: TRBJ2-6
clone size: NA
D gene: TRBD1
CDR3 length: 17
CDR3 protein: CSASPPGGMSGSNVLTF
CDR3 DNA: TGCAGTGCTAGCCCCCCAGGGGGAATGTCGGGGTCCAACGTCCTGACTTTC

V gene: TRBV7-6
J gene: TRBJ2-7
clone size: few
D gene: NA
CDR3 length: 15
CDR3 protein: CASSLGDLAVHEQYF
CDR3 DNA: TGTGCCAGCAGCTTAGGGGACCTCGCTGTCCACGAGCAGTACTTC

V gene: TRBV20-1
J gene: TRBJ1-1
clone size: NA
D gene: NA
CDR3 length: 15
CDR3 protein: CSARTQTAMNTEAFF
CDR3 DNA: TGCAGTGCTAGGACCCAGACAGCTATGAACACTGAAGCTTTCTTT

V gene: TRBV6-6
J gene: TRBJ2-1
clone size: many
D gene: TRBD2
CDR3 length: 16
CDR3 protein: CASSYSWTSGSNEQFF
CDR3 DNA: TGTGCCAGCAGTTACTCGTGGACTAGCGGGAGCAATGAGCAGTTCTTC

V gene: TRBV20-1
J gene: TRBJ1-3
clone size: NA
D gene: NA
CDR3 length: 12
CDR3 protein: CSATTPGNTIYF
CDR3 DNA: TGCAGTGCTACCACCCCTGGAAACACCATATATTTT

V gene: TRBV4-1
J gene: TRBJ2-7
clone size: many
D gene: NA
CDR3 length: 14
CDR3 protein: CASSPRTGNAEQYF
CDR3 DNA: TGCGCCAGCAGCCCGCGTACCGGGAATGCCGAGCAGTACTTC

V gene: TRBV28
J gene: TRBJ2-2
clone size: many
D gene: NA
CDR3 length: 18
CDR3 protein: CASSPGGVGKRYTGELFF
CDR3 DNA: TGTGCCAGCAGTCCCGGTGGCGTGGGAAAGAGATACACCGGGGAGCTGTTTTTT

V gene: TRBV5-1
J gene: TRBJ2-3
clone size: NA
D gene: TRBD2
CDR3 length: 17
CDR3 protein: CASSTWTSGTRTDTQYF
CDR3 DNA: TGCGCCAGCAGTACCTGGACTAGCGGGACTCGCACAGATACGCAGTATTTT

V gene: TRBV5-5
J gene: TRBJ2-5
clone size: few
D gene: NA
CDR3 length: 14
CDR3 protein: CASSDPPSPETQYF
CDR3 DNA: TGTGCCAGCAGCGACCCCCCATCCCCAGAGACCCAGTACTTC

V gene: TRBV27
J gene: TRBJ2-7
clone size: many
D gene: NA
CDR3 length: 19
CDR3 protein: CASSRPPGASGVSPYEQYF
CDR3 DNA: TGTGCCAGCAGCCGACCCCCGGGGGCTAGCGGAGTTTCTCCCTACGAGCAGTACTTC

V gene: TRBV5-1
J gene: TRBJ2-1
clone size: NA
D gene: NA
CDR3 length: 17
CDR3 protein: CASSLQEGGRAGNEQFF
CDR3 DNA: TGCGCCAGCAGCTTACAAGAGGGAGGCAGGGCAGGCAATGAGCAGTTCTTC

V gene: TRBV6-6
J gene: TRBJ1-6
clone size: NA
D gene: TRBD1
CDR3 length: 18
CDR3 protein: CASSYSGTGQNYNSPLHF
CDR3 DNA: TGTGCCAGCAGTTACTCAGGCACGGGACAGAATTATAATTCACCCCTCCACTTT

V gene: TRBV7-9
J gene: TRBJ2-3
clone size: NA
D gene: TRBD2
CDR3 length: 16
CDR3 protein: CASSLDGEGTADTQYF
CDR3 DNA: TGTGCCAGCAGCCTAGACGGGGAGGGTACGGCAGATACGCAGTATTTT

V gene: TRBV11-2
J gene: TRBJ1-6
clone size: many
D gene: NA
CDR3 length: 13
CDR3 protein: CASSLDPRDKVHF
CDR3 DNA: TGTGCCAGCAGCTTAGACCCGCGGGATAAGGTCCACTTT

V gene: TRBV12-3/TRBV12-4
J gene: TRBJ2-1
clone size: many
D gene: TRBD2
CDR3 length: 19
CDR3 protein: CASSFASAGLAEKYNEQFF
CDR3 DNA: TGTGCCAGCAGTTTCGCCTCCGCGGGACTAGCGGAAAAGTACAATGAGCAGTTCTTC

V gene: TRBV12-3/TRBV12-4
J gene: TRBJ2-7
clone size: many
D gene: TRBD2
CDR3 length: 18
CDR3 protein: CASSLAFPGLELSYEQYF
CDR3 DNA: TGTGCCAGCAGTTTAGCGTTCCCGGGACTAGAGTTATCCTACGAGCAGTACTTC

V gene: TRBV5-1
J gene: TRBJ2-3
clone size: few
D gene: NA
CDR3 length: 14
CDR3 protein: CASSLGQSTDTQYF
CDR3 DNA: TGCGCCAGCAGCTTGGGACAGTCCACAGATACGCAGTATTTT

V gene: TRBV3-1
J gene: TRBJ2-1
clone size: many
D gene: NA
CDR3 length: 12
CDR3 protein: CASSLSVNLQFF
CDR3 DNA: TGTGCCAGCAGCCTGAGCGTGAACCTGCAGTTCTTC

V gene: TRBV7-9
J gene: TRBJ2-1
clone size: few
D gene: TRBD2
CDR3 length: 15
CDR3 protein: CASSPSAGGSDEQFF
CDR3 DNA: TGTGCCAGCAGCCCCTCGGCGGGGGGGTCGGATGAGCAGTTCTTC

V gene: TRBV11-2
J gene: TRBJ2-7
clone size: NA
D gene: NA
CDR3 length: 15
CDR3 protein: CASSSRGLFGYEQYF
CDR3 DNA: TGTGCCAGCAGCTCCCGAGGATTGTTCGGCTACGAGCAGTACTTC

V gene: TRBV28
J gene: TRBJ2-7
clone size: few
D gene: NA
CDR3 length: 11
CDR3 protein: CASSEDYEQYF
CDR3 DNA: TGTGCCAGCAGCGAGGACTACGAGCAGTACTTC